This note documents a single T cell receptor (beta chain) sequence. Germline values: CDR1 LGHDT, CDR2 YNNKEL (reference sequence). This CDR3 is 13 amino acids long. V trimming: 4 bases; J trimming: 10 bases; junction bases outside the gene matches: 4. The data are from a study of blood T cell repertoires in COVID-19. Study-level information: Samples came from the United States, Italy and Spain, spanning acute and convalescent COVID-19. PBMCs, B-cell-depleted T cells, or T cells were the source of the cDNA or gDNA that made up the material.

As processed by the authors: From reference gene primer amplification, estimates of nucleated cell counts were derived. Assay used: immunoSEQ multiplex PCR; TCRdb lists only in-frame clones, some missing. V and J calls and clone size are copied from that table; D and trimming were computed from the DNA. The data show more than 75,000 clones, roughly 84% seen once. The clonotype comes from a woman in her sixties or seventies with acute or convalescent COVID-19. Sequenced material: peripheral blood. The V call is TRBV3-1 (or the pseudogene TRBV3-2), the J call TRBJ2-1, with TRBD2 matching 10 bases. This chain's CDR3 is CASSPGSGREQFF. In DNA, the CDR3 is TGTGCCAGCAGCCCCGGTAGCGGGAGGGAGCAGTTCTTC.